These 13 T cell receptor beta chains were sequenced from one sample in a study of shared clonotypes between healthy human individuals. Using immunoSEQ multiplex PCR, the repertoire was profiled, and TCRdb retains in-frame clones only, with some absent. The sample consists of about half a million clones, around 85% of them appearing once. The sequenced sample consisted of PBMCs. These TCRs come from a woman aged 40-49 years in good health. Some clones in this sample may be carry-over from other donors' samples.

The CDR3 region has the DNA TGTGCCAGCAGCAAAGATCTCGTGGGACATGGCTACACCTTC. Translation: CASSKDLVGHGYTF. This rearrangement joins TRBV7-6 to TRBJ1-2, with a weak D call TRBD1 (5 bases). Germline lookup yields CDR1 SGHVS and CDR2 FNYEAQ. This CDR3 is 14 amino acids long. V was trimmed by 5 bases and J by 6 bases, leaving 16 bases between them.

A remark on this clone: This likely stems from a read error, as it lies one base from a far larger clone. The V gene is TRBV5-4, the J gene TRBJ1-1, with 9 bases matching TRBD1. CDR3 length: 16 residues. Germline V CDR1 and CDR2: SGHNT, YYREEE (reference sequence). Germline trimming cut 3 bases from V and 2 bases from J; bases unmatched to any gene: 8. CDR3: CASSSGTGLPNTEAFF. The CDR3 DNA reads TGTGCCAGCAGCTCGGGGACAGGGCTTCCTAACACTGAAGCTTTCTTT.

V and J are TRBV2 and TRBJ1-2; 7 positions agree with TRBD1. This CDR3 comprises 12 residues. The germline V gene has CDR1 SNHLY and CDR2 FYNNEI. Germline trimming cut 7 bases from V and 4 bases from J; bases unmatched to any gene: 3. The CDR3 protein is CASKDRFYGYTF. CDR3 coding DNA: TGTGCCAGCAAGGACAGGTTCTATGGCTACACCTTC. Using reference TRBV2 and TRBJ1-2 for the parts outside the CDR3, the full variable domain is EPEVTQTPSHQVTQMGQEVILRCVPISNHLYFYWYRQILGQKVEFLVSFYNNEISEKSEIFDDQFSVERPDGSNFTLKIRSTKLEDSAMYFCASKDRFYGYTFGSGTRLTVV.

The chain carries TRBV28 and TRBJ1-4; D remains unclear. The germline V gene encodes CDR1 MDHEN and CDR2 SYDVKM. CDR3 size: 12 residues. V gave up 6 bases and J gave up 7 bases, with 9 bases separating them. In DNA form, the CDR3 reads TGTGCCAGCAGCCCCCTAGGTGAAAAACTGTTTTTT. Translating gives CASSPLGEKLFF.

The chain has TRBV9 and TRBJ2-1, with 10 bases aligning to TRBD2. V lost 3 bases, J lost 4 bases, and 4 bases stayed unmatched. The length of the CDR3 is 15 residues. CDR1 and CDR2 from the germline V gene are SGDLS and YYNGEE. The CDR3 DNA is TGTGCCAGCAGCGGGGGACTAGCGAGTTACAATGAGCAGTTCTTC. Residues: CASSGGLASYNEQFF. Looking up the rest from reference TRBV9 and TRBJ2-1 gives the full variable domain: DSGVTQTPKHLITATGQRVTLRCSPRSGDLSVYWYQQSLDQGLQFLIQYYNGEERAKGNILERFSAQQFPDLHSELNLSSLELGDSALYFCASSGGLASYNEQFFGPGTRLTVL.

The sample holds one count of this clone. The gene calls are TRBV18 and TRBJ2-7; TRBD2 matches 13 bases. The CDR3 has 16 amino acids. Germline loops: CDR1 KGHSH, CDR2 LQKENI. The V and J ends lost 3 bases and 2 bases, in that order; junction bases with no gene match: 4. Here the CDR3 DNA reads TGTGCCAGCTCACCCGGACTAGCGGGAGTAGCCTACGAGCAGTACTTC. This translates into CASSPGLAGVAYEQYF.

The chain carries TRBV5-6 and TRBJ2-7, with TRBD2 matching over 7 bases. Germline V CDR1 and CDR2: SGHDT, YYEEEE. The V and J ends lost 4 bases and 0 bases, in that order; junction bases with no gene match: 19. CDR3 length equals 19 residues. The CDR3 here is CASSRTFRPSGFSSYEQYF. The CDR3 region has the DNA TGTGCCAGCAGCCGAACATTTAGGCCTAGCGGATTTTCCTCCTACGAGCAGTACTTC.

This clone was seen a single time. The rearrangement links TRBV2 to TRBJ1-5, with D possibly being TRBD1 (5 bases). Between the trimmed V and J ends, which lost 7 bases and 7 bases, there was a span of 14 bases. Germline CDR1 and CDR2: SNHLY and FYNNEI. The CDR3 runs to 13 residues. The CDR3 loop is CASTSGRDQPQHF. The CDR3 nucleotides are TGTGCCAGCACGTCCGGCAGGGACCAGCCCCAGCATTTT. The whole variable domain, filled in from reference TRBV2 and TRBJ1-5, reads EPEVTQTPSHQVTQMGQEVILRCVPISNHLYFYWYRQILGQKVEFLVSFYNNEISEKSEIFDDQFSVERPDGSNFTLKIRSTKLEDSAMYFCASTSGRDQPQHFGDGTRLSIL.

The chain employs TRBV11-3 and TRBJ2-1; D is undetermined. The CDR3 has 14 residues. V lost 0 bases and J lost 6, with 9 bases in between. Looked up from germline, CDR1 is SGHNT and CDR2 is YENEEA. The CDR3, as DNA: TGTGCCAGCAGCTTAGATTCATCCCGCAATGAGCAGTTCTTC. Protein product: CASSLDSSRNEQFF. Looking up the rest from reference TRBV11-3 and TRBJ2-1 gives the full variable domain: EAGVVQSPRYKIIEKKQPVAFWCNPISGHNTLYWYLQNLGQGPELLIRYENEEAVDDSQLPKDRFSAERLKGVDSTLKIQPAELGDSAVYLCASSLDSSRNEQFFGPGTRLTVL.

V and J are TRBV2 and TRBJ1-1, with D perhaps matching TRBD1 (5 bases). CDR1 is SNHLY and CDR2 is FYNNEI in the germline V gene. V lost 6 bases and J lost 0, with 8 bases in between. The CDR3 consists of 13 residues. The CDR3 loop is CASRQEMNTEAFF. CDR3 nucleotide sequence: TGTGCCAGCAGACAGGAAATGAACACTGAAGCTTTCTTT.

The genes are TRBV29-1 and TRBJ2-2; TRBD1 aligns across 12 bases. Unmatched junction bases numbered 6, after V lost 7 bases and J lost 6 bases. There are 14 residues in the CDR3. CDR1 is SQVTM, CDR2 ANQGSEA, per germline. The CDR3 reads CSGGQGAQAGELFF. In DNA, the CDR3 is TGCAGCGGGGGACAGGGGGCGCAGGCCGGGGAGCTGTTTTTT.

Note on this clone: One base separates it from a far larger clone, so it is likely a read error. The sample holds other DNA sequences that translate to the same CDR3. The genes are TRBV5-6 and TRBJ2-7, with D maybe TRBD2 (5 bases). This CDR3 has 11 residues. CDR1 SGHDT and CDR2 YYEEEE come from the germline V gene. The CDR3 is CASSRGYEQYF. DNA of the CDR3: TGCGCCAGCAGCCGGGGTTACGAGCAGTACTTC.

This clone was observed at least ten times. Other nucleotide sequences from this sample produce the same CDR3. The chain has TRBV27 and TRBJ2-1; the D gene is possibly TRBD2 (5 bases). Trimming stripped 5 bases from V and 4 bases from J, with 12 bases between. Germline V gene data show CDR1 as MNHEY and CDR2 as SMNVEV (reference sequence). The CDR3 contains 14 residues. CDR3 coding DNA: TGTGCCAGCAGTCTAGTCCGGGAATACAATGAGCAGTTCTTC. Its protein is CASSLVREYNEQFF.